Following are 24 T cell receptor beta chains from one sample sequenced in a study of T-cell reconstitution after alpha-beta-depleted transplantation in children. The authors prepared the TCRbeta library with unique molecular identifiers. A single record per CDR3 protein comes from TCRdb applying MiXCR to the PCR reads. The sample records approximately 190,000 distinct CDR3 sequences, 7.5% to 9.5% being singletons. Source: PBMCs, mostly from graft donor cells, taken 360 days after TCRalphabeta/CD19-depleted stem cell transplant. Receptors were obtained from a male patient aged 2-10 years who had a stem cell transplant for acute myeloid leukemia, so the T cells may come from the graft donor.

The rearrangement joins TRBV25-1 to TRBJ1-6; a weak D match, TRBD1 (5 bases). Germline CDR1 reads MGHDK; CDR2 reads SYGVNS. V was trimmed by 2 bases and J by 9 bases, leaving 8 bases between them. This CDR3 has 13 amino acids. CDR3 sequence reads: CASSEQGGSPLHF. The DNA of the CDR3 is TGTGCCAGCAGTGAACAGGGAGGTTCACCCCTCCACTTT.

This clonotype has only a few counts. The chain carries TRBV5-1 and TRBJ2-2; 11 nucleotides agree with TRBD2. CDR1 is SGHRS, CDR2 YFSETQ, per germline. With 1 base clipped from V and 5 bases from J, the junction kept 7 bases outside the gene matches. The CDR3 is made up of 17 amino acids. As DNA, the CDR3 is TGCGCCAGCAGCTTGATCGGACTAGCGGGTCCAACCGGGGAGCTGTTTTTT. Protein product: CASSLIGLAGPTGELFF. Full variable domain (remainder filled in from reference TRBV5-1 and TRBJ2-2): KAGVTQTPRYLIKTRGQQVTLSCSPISGHRSVSWYQQTPGQGLQFLFEYFSETQRNKGNFPGRFSGRQFSNSRSEMNVSTLELGDSALYLCASSLIGLAGPTGELFFGEGSRLTVL.

V gene TRBV5-6 combines with J gene TRBJ1-5; no clear D. Trimming pared 2 bases from V and 0 bases from J, leaving 9 bases between. CDR1 and CDR2 (germline): SGHDT, YYEEEE. There are 15 residues in the CDR3. CDR3 bases: TGTGCCAGCAGCTTCGGGCAGGTTAGCAATCAGCCCCAGCATTTT. This gives the protein CASSFGQVSNQPQHF.

This clonotype was seen at least ten times. The rearrangement uses TRBV20-1 and TRBJ2-1; 10 nucleotides agree with TRBD1. The trim removed 4 bases at V and 4 bases at J, leaving 4 bases unmatched. This CDR3 has 14 residues. Germline V lookup: CDR1 DFQATT, CDR2 SNEGSKA (reference sequence). CDR3 in amino acids: CSATRDRGYNEQFF. Here the CDR3 DNA reads TGCAGTGCTACCCGGGACAGGGGATACAATGAGCAGTTCTTC.

This clonotype was recorded many times. The chain couples TRBV20-1 to TRBJ2-1, with TRBD2 identical over 7 bases. Looked up from germline, CDR1 is DFQATT and CDR2 is SNEGSKA (reference sequence). The V segment lost 1 base and the J segment 3 bases; nucleotides outside the gene matches: 3. The CDR3 length is 14 residues. The CDR3 nucleotides read TGCAGTGCTAGAGGGACTAGTCTCTACAATGAGCAGTTCTTC. This sequence encodes CSARGTSLYNEQFF.

This clonotype was counted only a few times. V usage is TRBV12-3 or TRBV12-4 and J usage is TRBJ2-1; D remains unclear. V was cut by 6 bases and J by 0 bases, with 9 bases left in between. The CDR3 is made up of 14 amino acids. CDR3 DNA: TGTGCCAGCAGCCCACGCACCTCCTACAATGAGCAGTTCTTC. Residues: CASSPRTSYNEQFF.

This clonotype has just a few counts. The chain uses TRBV20-1 and TRBJ2-5; TRBD1 or TRBD2 may be the D gene (5 bases each). V lost 6 bases and J 5 bases, leaving 13 bases between the germline ends. The CDR3 extends over 12 amino acids. From germline, CDR1 is DFQATT and CDR2 SNEGSKA (reference sequence). The DNA for the CDR3 is TGCAGTGCAAGGGACGTTAGGGAGACCCAGTACTTC. It yields the protein CSARDVRETQYF.

The table lists this clonotype with many counts. The chain uses TRBV18 and TRBJ2-1, with D perhaps matching TRBD1 or TRBD2 (5 bases each). Looked up from germline, CDR1 is KGHSH and CDR2 is LQKENI. This CDR3 spans 13 amino acids. The V end lost 3 bases, the J end lost 9 bases, and 12 bases lay between the germline ends. The CDR3 sequence is CASSPSGAGEQFF. CDR3 nucleotides: TGTGCCAGCTCACCTTCCGGGGCGGGTGAGCAGTTCTTC. Looking up the rest from reference TRBV18 and TRBJ2-1 gives the full variable domain: NAGVMQNPRHLVRRRGQEARLRCSPMKGHSHVYWYRQLPEEGLKFMVYLQKENIIDESGMPKERFSAEFPKEGPSILRIQQVVRGDSAAYFCASSPSGAGEQFFGPGTRLTVL.

This clonotype showed up many times. This chain joins TRBV7-2 and TRBJ2-1; D perhaps matches TRBD1 (5 bases). CDR3 size: 12 residues. V was clipped by 6 bases and J by 8 bases, with 11 bases between them. Germline V gene data show CDR1 as SGHTA and CDR2 as FQGNSA. CDR3 coding DNA: TGTGCCAGCAGACCTAGGGGTCATGAGCAGTTCTTC. Translating it yields CASRPRGHEQFF.

This clonotype came up a few times. This rearrangement joins TRBV4-1 to TRBJ1-2; no clear D. From germline, CDR1 is MGHRA and CDR2 YSYEKL. The CDR3 loop spans 14 amino acids. V gave up 0 bases and J gave up 3 bases, with 8 bases separating them. CDR3 protein: CASSQEREDYGYTF. The CDR3, as DNA: TGCGCCAGCAGCCAAGAGAGGGAGGACTATGGCTACACCTTC.

This clonotype was recorded many times. This chain links TRBV4-2 with TRBJ2-3; TRBD2 aligns across 7 bases. The J segment lost 0 bases and the V segment lost 0 bases, leaving 6 bases of the junction unmatched. The CDR3 spans 17 residues. Looked up from germline, CDR1 is LGHNA and CDR2 is YNFKEQ. The CDR3 reads CASSQDLAVISTDTQYF. DNA for the CDR3: TGTGCCAGCAGCCAAGATCTAGCGGTCATCAGCACAGATACGCAGTATTTT.

This clonotype was observed at least ten times. CDR3 sequence reads: CASSLVRRDETQYF. The CDR3 DNA reads as TGCGCCAGCAGCTTGGTCCGGCGGGATGAGACCCAGTACTTC. The V call is TRBV5-1, the J call TRBJ2-5; weak D call: TRBD2 (6 bases). Germline-derived CDR1 and CDR2 are SGHRS and YFSETQ. The CDR3 consists of 14 residues. The ends were cut back, 0 bases at V and 5 bases at J, with 11 bases in the middle.

This clonotype was observed at least ten times. This chain connects TRBV20-1 to TRBJ1-6; D is unresolved. This CDR3 contains 13 residues. Germline V lookup: CDR1 DFQATT, CDR2 SNEGSKA (reference sequence). Trimming removed 6 bases at V and 0 bases at J, with 6 bases between. The CDR3 bases are TGCAGTGCACATAGCTCCTATAATTCACCCCTCCACTTT. Translating it yields CSAHSSYNSPLHF.

The chain is built from TRBV20-1 and TRBJ2-1; 11 bases line up with TRBD2. CDR3 length: 18 residues. Germline V CDR1 and CDR2: DFQATT, SNEGSKA (reference sequence). The trim removed 5 bases at V and 0 bases at J, leaving 12 bases unmatched. CDR3 DNA: TGCAGTGCTCCAGGAAATAGCGGGGGGGCGAGCTCCTACAATGAGCAGTTCTTC. It codes for CSAPGNSGGASSYNEQFF.

This clonotype was recorded many times. The chain uses TRBV12-3 or TRBV12-4 and TRBJ2-1; D unresolved. The ends were cut back, 2 bases at V and 5 bases at J, with 16 bases in the middle. CDR3 size: 16 residues. The CDR3 nucleotides read TGTGCCAGCAGTTTAATGACGCAGCCCCCAAACAATGAGCAGTTCTTC. This gives the protein CASSLMTQPPNNEQFF.

This rearrangement joins TRBV7-2 to TRBJ2-3; the D is unclear. The germline CDR1 and CDR2 sequences are SGHTA and FQGNSA. There are 12 residues in the CDR3. Trimming removed 5 bases from V and 6 bases from J, with 9 bases in between. CDR3 nucleotides: TGTGCCAGCAGCCGAAGGATGGATACGCAGTATTTT. Translating it yields CASSRRMDTQYF. The whole variable domain, filled in from reference TRBV7-2 and TRBJ2-3, reads GAGVSQSPSNKVTEKGKDVELRCDPISGHTALYWYRQSLGQGLEFLIYFQGNSAPDKSGLPSDRFSAERTGGSVSTLTIQRTQQEDSAVYLCASSRRMDTQYFGPGTRLTVL.

The V and J genes are TRBV2 and TRBJ2-5; D gene ambiguous. V was shortened by 8 bases and J by 1 base, with 14 bases between the two germline ends. This CDR3 contains 14 residues. Germline CDR1 SNHLY, CDR2 FYNNEI. CDR3 sequence (DNA): TGTGCCAGCTCAGTATCTCGCAGCCAAGAGACCCAGTACTTC. Its protein product is CASSVSRSQETQYF.

The CDR3 sequence: CASSPPGTGTLNTGELFF. The CDR3 DNA reads TGCGCCAGCAGCCCCCCCGGGACAGGGACCCTCAACACCGGGGAGCTGTTTTTT. V is TRBV5-1 and J is TRBJ2-2, with TRBD1 matching 9 bases. Germline assignment: CDR1 SGHRS and CDR2 YFSETQ. Trimming removed 4 bases from V and 2 bases from J; junction bases left unmatched: 12. The CDR3 is 18 amino acids.

This clonotype has a count of ten or more. The chain uses TRBV7-6 and TRBJ2-1; TRBD1 is a possible D gene (6 bases). Trimming stripped 1 base from V and 7 bases from J, with 11 bases between. The CDR3 spans 14 residues. In germline, CDR1 is SGHVS, CDR2 FNYEAQ. The CDR3 DNA sequence: TGTGCCAGCAGCTTAGTTGACAGGACGAATGAGCAGTTCTTC. Translating gives CASSLVDRTNEQFF.

The J gene is TRBJ2-7, the V gene TRBV7-9; the match to TRBD2 covers 15 bases. The germline CDR1 and CDR2 sequences are SEHNR and FQNEAQ (reference sequence). The ends lost 2 bases at V and 0 bases at J; junction bases unmatched: 11. The CDR3 has 20 amino acids. CDR3 sequence (DNA): TGTGCCAGCAGCTTACCCTCCCGTGGACTAGCGGGGGGGAGCTCCTACGAGCAGTACTTC. It codes for CASSLPSRGLAGGSSYEQYF.

Many counts were recorded for this clonotype. The chain is built from TRBV20-1 and TRBJ1-6, with D unclear. The germline CDR1 and CDR2 sequences are DFQATT and SNEGSKA (reference sequence). The V and J ends lost 5 bases and 6 bases respectively, with 14 bases between them. The CDR3 runs 14 residues. The CDR3 nucleotides read TGCAGTGCTCAAACCGGGCCCCTTAATTCACCCCTCCACTTT. This codes for CSAQTGPLNSPLHF.

This clonotype was seen many times. At one boundary the junction diverges from the germline segment, which might be a read error. V is TRBV5-1 and J is TRBJ2-5; D gene ambiguous. From germline, CDR1 is SGHRS and CDR2 YFSETQ. This CDR3 contains 12 residues. The CDR3 here is CASSLGRETQYF. The CDR3, as DNA: TGTGCCAGCAGCCTCGGGCGGGAGACCCAGTACTTC. Variable domain in full (rest from reference TRBV5-1 and TRBJ2-5): KAGVTQTPRYLIKTRGQQVTLSCSPISGHRSVSWYQQTPGQGLQFLFEYFSETQRNKGNFPGRFSGRQFSNSRSEMNVSTLELGDSALYLCASSLGRETQYFGPGTRLLVL.

In its sample, this clonotype was seen a few times. This rearrangement joins TRBV12-3 or TRBV12-4 to TRBJ1-5; TRBD1 aligns across 10 bases. The CDR3 loop spans 14 amino acids. V dropped 6 bases and J dropped 12; count of bases not matched to a gene: 11. In nucleotides, the CDR3 is TGTGCCAGCAGCTATGACAGGGGGCCCTCGGACCAGCATTTT. Protein product: CASSYDRGPSDQHF.

V usage is TRBV6-5 and J usage is TRBJ1-3; weak D call: TRBD1 (6 bases). The germline CDR1 and CDR2 sequences are MNHEY and SVGAGI. V was pared by 0 bases and J by 2 bases, with 20 bases between. CDR3 length: 19 amino acids. The CDR3 DNA reads TGTGCCAGCAGTTACTCGATTTTACAGGGCCCATCTCCTGGAAACACCATATATTTT. It specifies CASSYSILQGPSPGNTIYF.